This TCR beta chain was captured in a study of identifying expanded T cells in peripheral blood. During the collection period, no donor immune events like infections were recorded. Concerning this clone: Its antigen is not known.

CDR3 length: 14 residues. Germline lookup yields CDR1 SGHTA and CDR2 FQGNSA. Trimming left V 4 bases short and J 11 bases short, with 20 bases between. Measured with immunoSEQ multiplex PCR; TCRdb has only the in-frame clones, and not every one. The repertoire includes around 120,000 clones, more than 75% of them detected once, and over 3% sits in the top ten. Overall study findings and caveats: Across healthy donors, higher total template counts meant significantly greater approximately two-week count variance.

The chain is built from TRBV7-2 and TRBJ1-1, with no clear D. The TCR comes from a person aged 18-70 years in good health. Sequencing was carried out using blood. CDR3 sequence reads: CASSSLGSHTPAFF. The CDR3 coding sequence is TGTGCCAGCAGCTCCTTAGGATCCCACACCCCGGCTTTCTTT.